Below are 27 T cell receptor beta chains sequenced from a single sample in a study of CD8+ T cells in alopecia areata. RNA, once extracted, was reverse transcribed into cDNA for use as the sequencing template. Generated by immunoSEQ multiplex PCR, the TCRdb table keeps only in-frame clones and is missing some. The sample records more than 200,000 clones, approximately 61% being singletons. This sample comprised CD4+ T cells sorted from blood, obtained at week 0. The receptors shown here come from a human donor with alopecia areata.

This clone has more than one count but fewer than ten. The genes are TRBV5-4 and TRBJ2-2; 9 bases are shared with TRBD1. Germline trimming cut 9 bases from V and 5 bases from J; bases unmatched to any gene: 11. The CDR3 has 15 amino acids. Looked up from germline, CDR1 is SGHNT and CDR2 is YYREEE (reference sequence). The DNA for the CDR3 is TGTGCCACGATACAGGACAGGGGCGGGACCGGGGAGCTGTTTTTT. Translating gives CATIQDRGGTGELFF.

This chain joins TRBV7-6 and TRBJ1-4; 7 nucleotides line up with TRBD1. Looked up from germline, CDR1 is SGHVS and CDR2 is FNYEAQ. This CDR3 region has 15 residues. J gave up 7 bases and V 4 bases, and 9 bases lay outside the gene matches. For the CDR3, the DNA is TGTGCCAGCAGCTCCCCCAGGGGGGCAACTGAAAAACTGTTTTTT. This encodes CASSSPRGATEKLFF.

This clone was recorded once. V gene TRBV10-3 combines with J gene TRBJ1-2, with D unresolved. V was clipped by 4 bases and J by 8 bases, with 11 bases between them. The CDR3 contains 12 residues. The germline V gene has CDR1 ENHRY and CDR2 SYGVKD. CDR3 protein: CAISVNGEGYTF. CDR3 DNA: TGTGCCATCAGTGTCAACGGCGAGGGCTACACCTTC.

The V and J genes are TRBV5-1 and TRBJ1-6; no firm D call. V was shortened by 1 base and J by 7 bases, with 6 bases between the two germline ends. CDR3 size: 13 residues. Germline V CDR1 and CDR2: SGHRS, YFSETQ. The CDR3 DNA reads as TGCGCCAGCAGCTTGAACAGAAATTCACCCCTCCACTTT. It translates to CASSLNRNSPLHF.

A single count supports this clone. The rearrangement joins TRBV6-1 to TRBJ1-1; no clear D. Trimming removed 5 bases at V and 5 bases at J, with 18 bases between. The CDR3 has 15 amino acids. Germline loops: CDR1 MNHNS, CDR2 SASEGT. CDR3 region: CASSHLTSGSTEAFF. In DNA form, the CDR3 reads TGTGCCAGCAGTCACCTGACCAGCGGAAGTACTGAAGCTTTCTTT.

The chain uses TRBV7-9 and TRBJ1-1; the D gene is possibly TRBD1 (6 bases). The V and J ends lost 5 bases and 7 bases respectively, with 11 bases between them. Per the germline V gene, CDR1 is SEHNR and CDR2 is FQNEAQ (reference sequence). The CDR3 has 12 residues. The CDR3 region is CASSNRDNEAFF. The CDR3 DNA is TGTGCCAGCAGCAACCGGGACAATGAAGCTTTCTTT.

This chain links TRBV25-1 with TRBJ2-3, with D possibly TRBD1 on 5 matching bases. This CDR3 contains 15 residues. With 3 bases removed from V and 0 bases from J, the gap between germline ends came to 10 bases. Per germline, CDR1 MGHDK and CDR2 SYGVNS. Written as DNA, the CDR3 is TGTGCCAGCAGTGAGGGGCTCTCTAGCACAGATACGCAGTATTTT. Amino acid sequence: CASSEGLSSTDTQYF.

The chain combines TRBV30 with TRBJ2-7; possible D gene TRBD1, 6 bases. The CDR3 covers 14 residues. Germline lookup yields CDR1 GTSNPN and CDR2 SVGIG (reference sequence). V lost 5 bases and J lost 3, with 17 bases in between. In nucleotides, the CDR3 is TGTGCCTGGGGTGAACCGGGACAACTCTACGAGCAGTACTTC. Translating gives CAWGEPGQLYEQYF. The variable domain in full, with the rest retrieved from reference TRBV30 and TRBJ2-7, is SQTIHQWPATLVQPVGSPLSLECTVEGTSNPNLYWYRQAAGRGLQLLFYSVGIGQISSEVPQNLSASRPQDRQFILSSKKLLLSDSGFYLCAWGEPGQLYEQYFGPGTRLTVT.

The chain couples TRBV7-9 to TRBJ1-2; D remains unclear. V was clipped by 1 base and J by 4 bases, with 10 bases between them. Germline V gene lookup returns CDR1 SEHNR and CDR2 FQNEAQ (reference sequence). CDR3 length equals 14 residues. The CDR3 is CASSLETAFYGYTF. DNA of the CDR3: TGTGCCAGCAGCTTAGAAACAGCCTTCTATGGCTACACCTTC.

The rearrangement links TRBV9 to TRBJ2-5; 9 bases fit TRBD2. The V segment lost 2 bases and the J segment 3 bases; nucleotides outside the gene matches: 2. Germline V lookup: CDR1 SGDLS, CDR2 YYNGEE. The CDR3 spans 14 residues. As DNA, the CDR3 is TGTGCCAGCAGCGTTATAGCGGGGGAAGAGACCCAGTACTTC. Translation gives CASSVIAGEETQYF.

This chain connects TRBV5-6 to TRBJ2-7; 7 bases match TRBD1. The CDR3 sequence is 14 residues long. The V gene's germline CDR1 is SGHDT and CDR2 YYEEEE. V dropped 4 bases and J dropped 6; count of bases not matched to a gene: 10. The chain's CDR3 is CASSHRGTTSEQYF. CDR3 bases: TGTGCCAGCAGCCACAGGGGCACGACCTCCGAGCAGTACTTC.

The chain employs TRBV29-1 and TRBJ2-2; D tentatively reads TRBD1 or TRBD2 (5 bases each). V lost 7 bases and J 6 bases, leaving 18 bases between the germline ends. CDR3 length: 14 residues. CDR1 SQVTM and CDR2 ANQGSEA come from the germline V gene. The CDR3 reads CSGIGTAGSGELFF. The CDR3 nucleotides read TGCAGCGGGATCGGGACGGCCGGGTCCGGGGAGCTGTTTTTT.

The rearrangement links TRBV11-3 to TRBJ2-1, with 7 bases fitting TRBD2. The CDR3 contains 15 residues. Germline assignment: CDR1 SGHNT and CDR2 YENEEA. Trimming at V came to 3 bases and at J to 4 bases, leaving 6 bases not matched to a gene. CDR3 in amino acids: CASSFGLADYNEQFF. DNA of the CDR3: TGTGCCAGCAGCTTTGGGCTAGCGGATTACAATGAGCAGTTCTTC.

CDR3 DNA sequence: TGCAGTGCTATCAGGGCCAGTGAAGCTTTCTTT. Residues: CSAIRASEAFF. The rearrangement uses TRBV20-1 and TRBJ1-1; tentatively, D is TRBD1 (5 bases). From germline, CDR1 is DFQATT and CDR2 SNEGSKA (reference sequence). V dropped 4 bases and J dropped 7 bases, with 10 bases sitting between them. This CDR3 region has 11 residues.

The chain uses TRBV30 and TRBJ1-5; tentatively, D is TRBD1 (6 bases). Germline V gene data show CDR1 as GTSNPN and CDR2 as SVGIG (reference sequence). The CDR3 is made up of 15 amino acids. V was shortened by 0 bases and J by 3 bases, with 12 bases between the two germline ends. The CDR3 protein is CAWSVGARANQPQHF. The CDR3, as DNA: TGTGCCTGGAGTGTGGGGGCCCGAGCCAATCAGCCCCAGCATTTT.

V gene TRBV4-1 combines with J gene TRBJ2-5; 7 bases map to TRBD1. With 4 bases clipped from V and 5 bases from J, the junction kept 10 bases outside the gene matches. The CDR3 length is 15 residues. Germline CDR1 is MGHRA and CDR2 is YSYEKL. The CDR3 protein is CASSRLTGLGETQYF. Here the CDR3 DNA reads TGCGCCAGCAGCCGCCTGACAGGGCTCGGGGAGACCCAGTACTTC.

This CDR3 reads CASSRDRGGGTEAFF. CDR3 DNA: TGTGCCAGCAGCCGGGACAGGGGGGGAGGCACTGAAGCTTTCTTT. The genes are TRBV14 and TRBJ1-1; TRBD1 aligns across 11 bases. V was pared by 4 bases and J by 4 bases, with 5 bases of the junction left unmatched. This CDR3 contains 15 residues. From germline, CDR1 is SGHDN and CDR2 FVKESK.

Many counts were recorded for this clone. The chain uses TRBV7-2 and TRBJ2-1; D is perhaps TRBD2 (6 bases). There are 17 residues in the CDR3. V lost 5 bases and J lost 3, with 20 bases in between. Germline loops: CDR1 SGHTA, CDR2 FQGNSA. CDR3: CASSPPPRGNIYNEQFF. The CDR3 DNA is TGTGCCAGCAGCCCGCCCCCCCGGGGGAATATCTACAATGAGCAGTTCTTC.

The chain employs TRBV30 and TRBJ2-7; D possibly corresponds to TRBD1 (6 bases). This CDR3 is 13 amino acids long. Trimming shortened V by 2 bases and J by 2 bases, and 10 bases separated the two germline ends. The germline V gene has CDR1 GTSNPN and CDR2 SVGIG (reference sequence). CDR3 sequence (DNA): TGTGCCTGGAGTACAGGGCACCCCTACGAGCAGTACTTC. It specifies CAWSTGHPYEQYF.

The chain is built from TRBV30 and TRBJ2-7; D unclear. CDR1 is GTSNPN, CDR2 SVGIG, per germline (reference sequence). V gave up 0 bases and J gave up 2 bases, with 5 bases separating them. The CDR3 is 12 residues long. The CDR3 sequence is CAWSVQAYEQYF. For the CDR3, the DNA is TGTGCCTGGAGTGTACAAGCCTACGAGCAGTACTTC.

This clone was detected only a few times. The chain is built from TRBV30 and TRBJ2-7, with 8 bases aligning to TRBD2. The germline gives CDR1 GTSNPN, CDR2 SVGIG (reference sequence). V lost 4 bases, J lost 7 bases, and 9 bases stayed unmatched. The CDR3 has 13 residues. The CDR3: CAWNPSGGFEQYF. Here the CDR3 DNA reads TGTGCCTGGAATCCCAGCGGGGGTTTTGAGCAGTACTTC.

V and J are TRBV7-9 and TRBJ1-5; D not resolved. V was pared by 5 bases and J by 4 bases, with 9 bases between. This CDR3 contains 13 residues. Germline lookup yields CDR1 SEHNR and CDR2 FQNEAQ (reference sequence). This CDR3 is CASSKEGNQPQHF. Written as DNA, the CDR3 is TGTGCCAGCAGCAAAGAGGGTAATCAGCCCCAGCATTTT.

This clone was found a few times. The chain combines TRBV6-1 with TRBJ1-1; tentatively, D is TRBD1 (6 bases). Germline-derived CDR1 and CDR2 are MNHNS and SASEGT. This CDR3 contains 13 residues. Trimming stripped 5 bases from V and 6 bases from J, with 13 bases between. Written as DNA, the CDR3 is TGTGCCAGCAGTCTGGGACACCCTTCTGAAGCTTTCTTT. This codes for CASSLGHPSEAFF.

The chain joins TRBV30 to TRBJ1-2, with a possible D match to TRBD1 (5 bases). Germline V gives CDR1 GTSNPN, CDR2 SVGIG (reference sequence). Trimming pared 0 bases from V and 4 bases from J, leaving 9 bases between. CDR3 length equals 13 residues. The CDR3 is CAWSVGLSYGYTF. CDR3 DNA: TGTGCCTGGAGTGTGGGACTGAGCTATGGCTACACCTTC.

This clone has only a few counts. The J gene is TRBJ1-2, the V gene TRBV29-1; no reliable D call. This CDR3 is built from 14 residues. Per germline, CDR1 SQVTM and CDR2 ANQGSEA. V lost 4 bases, J lost 5 bases, and 17 bases lay in between. In DNA, the CDR3 is TGCAGCGTTGCGGGCGGACCCTCCAAGTATGGCTACACCTTC. It specifies CSVAGGPSKYGYTF.

This clone has just one count. This chain joins TRBV7-8 and TRBJ2-5; D not resolved. The V gene lost 1 base and the J gene lost 1 base, with 10 bases spanning the gap. Germline V gene lookup returns CDR1 SGHVS and CDR2 FQNEAQ. The length of the CDR3 is 15 residues. CDR3 nucleotides: TGTGCCAGCAGCTTAGGCGGAACGGCCCAAGAGACCCAGTACTTC. Translating it yields CASSLGGTAQETQYF.

The chain has TRBV30 and TRBJ2-3, with D possibly being TRBD2 (7 bases). The CDR3 is 17 amino acids. Trimming stripped 4 bases from V and 1 base from J, with 21 bases between. The germline V gene encodes CDR1 GTSNPN and CDR2 SVGIG (reference sequence). In DNA, the CDR3 is TGTGCCTGGACCCTCCAAGGGGGGGGGTATGGCACAGATACGCAGTATTTT. Its translation: CAWTLQGGGYGTDTQYF.